Listed below are T cell receptor beta chains from one sample, sequenced in a study of Graves' ophthalmopathy and Graves' hyperthyroidism. Each CDR3 protein gets one entry after TCRdb re-called the multiplex PCR reads with MiXCR. The table includes 650,000 to 900,000 distinct CDR3 sequences, 35% to 50% detected once. Sequencing was carried out using peripheral blood. These receptors originate from an adult man with Graves' ophthalmopathy. Each CDR3 is given with its conserved first and last residue. Each record gives: J gene, D gene, clone size, V gene, CDR3 DNA, CDR3 protein. The D gene is left open where the match is weak. The size of a clone is reported for some rows only, either as once, few or many, or as a class for expanded clones.

TRBJ2-7	NA	once	TRBV6-1	TGTGCCAGCAGTCCAGGACTGGCACTCGGCTACGAGCAGTACTTC	CASSPGLALGYEQYF
TRBJ1-2	NA	NA	TRBV2	TGTGCCAGCAGCCAAGAGTCAGTCGGCTACACCTTC	CASSQESVGYTF
TRBJ1-2	NA	NA	TRBV20-1	TGCAGTGCTAACGCCGGGGTCGGCTATGGCTACACCTTC	CSANAGVGYGYTF
TRBJ1-3	TRBD1	NA	TRBV5-1	TGCGCCAGCGCTGGGACAGGGGACGGAAACACCATATATTTT	CASAGTGDGNTIYF
TRBJ1-5	NA	few	TRBV10-3	TGTGCCATCAGCCAATCAGGGAATCAGCCCCAGCATTTT	CAISQSGNQPQHF
TRBJ2-7	TRBD1	NA	TRBV7-9	TGTGCCAGCAGCTTAGAGGGGACAGGGGGCGAAGAGCAGTACTTC	CASSLEGTGGEEQYF
TRBJ1-3	TRBD1	NA	TRBV10-3	TGTGCCATCAGAGACAGGGCGAACACTGAAGCCAGACACTCTGGAAACACCATATATTTT	CAIRDRANTEARHSGNTIYF
TRBJ1-6	NA	few	TRBV7-9	TGTGCCAGCAGCTTAGTGTCAGGGGCTAATTCACCCCTCCACTTT	CASSLVSGANSPLHF
TRBJ1-4	TRBD1	NA	TRBV5-6	TGTGCCAGCAGCATCGGACAGGGGGCGGAAAAACTGTTTTTT	CASSIGQGAEKLFF
TRBJ1-5	NA	NA	TRBV2	TGTGCCAGCAGTTTAGGGTTCAACAATCAGCCCCAGCATTTT	CASSLGFNNQPQHF
TRBJ2-2	NA	NA	TRBV5-1	TGCGCCAGCAGCTTGGTGGGAGAGGTCGGGGAGCTGTTTTTT	CASSLVGEVGELFF
TRBJ2-5	TRBD1	few	TRBV13	TGTGCCAGCAGCCCTAGGACAGGGCGCCAAGAGACCCAGTACTTC	CASSPRTGRQETQYF
TRBJ1-1	NA	NA	TRBV7-9	TGTGCCAGCAGCTTACTTCAGGGGAGGAACACTGAAGCTTTCTTT	CASSLLQGRNTEAFF
TRBJ1-2	NA	many	TRBV10-3	TGTGCCATCAGTGGGACAGAATTTTATGGCTACACCTTC	CAISGTEFYGYTF
TRBJ1-5	NA	few	TRBV20-1	TGCAGTGCTAGAGATTGGGGTGGCGGGGTCCATCAGCCCCAGCATTTT	CSARDWGGGVHQPQHF
TRBJ1-2	TRBD1	NA	TRBV15	TGTGCCACCAGCAGAGGGACAGGGATATTTTGGTATGGCTACACCTTC	CATSRGTGIFWYGYTF
TRBJ1-2	TRBD1	NA	TRBV7-8	TGTGCCAGCAGCGCCGTCCGCCCGGGACAGGGAAGGGGAGGCTATGGCTACACCTTC	CASSAVRPGQGRGGYGYTF
TRBJ2-7	NA	NA	TRBV7-9	TGTGCCAGCAGCTTAGGGGGGCCCCTCTCCTACGAGCAGTACTTC	CASSLGGPLSYEQYF
TRBJ1-5	NA	many	TRBV7-6	TGTGCCAGCAGCTTAGGGGGAGTGCAGGGGCCCCAGCATTTT	CASSLGGVQGPQHF
TRBJ1-1	NA	NA	TRBV12-3/TRBV12-4	TGTGCCAGCAGTTTAAATGAGGGCACTGAAGCTTTCTTT	CASSLNEGTEAFF
TRBJ1-4	TRBD1	NA	TRBV7-9	TGTGCCAGCAGCTTAACGGTTGGACAGGGGATTGAAAAACTGTTTTTT	CASSLTVGQGIEKLFF
TRBJ1-4	NA	NA	TRBV25-1	TGTGCCAGCAGTGATAGTGCCGGGGAGCGGGAAAAACTGTTTTTT	CASSDSAGEREKLFF
TRBJ2-5	TRBD1	NA	TRBV25-1	TGTGCCAGCCGAGGGGACAGGGATCAAGAGACCCAGTACTTC	CASRGDRDQETQYF
TRBJ2-5	NA	few	TRBV5-1	TGCGCCAGCAGCTTGCAGTCCCGGGATGAAGAGACCCAGTACTTC	CASSLQSRDEETQYF
TRBJ1-3	NA	NA	TRBV7-3	TGTGCCAGCAGCTTACGAGGGTCCGACTCTGGAAACACCATATATTTT	CASSLRGSDSGNTIYF
TRBJ1-4	NA	many	TRBV7-9	TGTGCCAGCACCGATGCAGGGAAGAATGAAAAACTGTTTTTT	CASTDAGKNEKLFF
TRBJ1-5	NA	many	TRBV15	TGTGCCACCAGCCTTGACAGACTCCGGTCGCCCCAGCATTTT	CATSLDRLRSPQHF
TRBJ1-1	NA	NA	TRBV28	TGTGCCAGCAGTCAAATGGGAACTGAAGCTTTCTTT	CASSQMGTEAFF
TRBJ1-3	NA	NA	TRBV2	TGTGCCAGCAGCCACCAGACAGCCTCTGGAAACACCATATATTTT	CASSHQTASGNTIYF
TRBJ2-2	NA	few	TRBV25-1	TGTGCCAGCAGCCAAGTCCCCGATTTCTCCGGGGAGCTGTTTTTT	CASSQVPDFSGELFF
TRBJ1-2	TRBD1	few	TRBV19	TGTGCCAGTAGTATGGAGCCCCCCCTTGGGACAGGGAATCGTGGCTACACCTTC	CASSMEPPLGTGNRGYTF
TRBJ2-5	NA	NA	TRBV25-1	TGTGCCAGCAGTGAATGGATTAGCGGAGGCCAAGAGACCCAGTACTTC	CASSEWISGGQETQYF
TRBJ1-2	TRBD1	NA	TRBV2	TGTGCCACCGGACAGGCAAACTATGGCTACACCTTC	CATGQANYGYTF